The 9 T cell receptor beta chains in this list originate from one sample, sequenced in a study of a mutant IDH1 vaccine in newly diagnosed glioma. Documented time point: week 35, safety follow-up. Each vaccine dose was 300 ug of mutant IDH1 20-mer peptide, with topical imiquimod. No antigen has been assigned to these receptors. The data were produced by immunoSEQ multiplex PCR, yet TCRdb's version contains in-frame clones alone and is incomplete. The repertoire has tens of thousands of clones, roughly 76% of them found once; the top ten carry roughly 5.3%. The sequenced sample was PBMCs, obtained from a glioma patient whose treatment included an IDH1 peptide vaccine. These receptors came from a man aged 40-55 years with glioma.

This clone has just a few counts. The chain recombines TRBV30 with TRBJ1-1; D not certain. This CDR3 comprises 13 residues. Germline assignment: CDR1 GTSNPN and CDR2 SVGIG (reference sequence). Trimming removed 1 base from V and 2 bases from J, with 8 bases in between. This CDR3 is CAWSANSNTEAFF. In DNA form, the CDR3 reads TGTGCCTGGAGTGCTAACAGTAACACTGAAGCTTTCTTT.

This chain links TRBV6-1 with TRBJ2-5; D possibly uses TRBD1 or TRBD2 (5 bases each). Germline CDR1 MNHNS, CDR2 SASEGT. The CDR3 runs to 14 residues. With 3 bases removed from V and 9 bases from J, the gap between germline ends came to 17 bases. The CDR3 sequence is CASSDTRGGKAQYF. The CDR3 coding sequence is TGTGCCAGCAGTGACACCCGGGGCGGAAAGGCCCAGTACTTC.

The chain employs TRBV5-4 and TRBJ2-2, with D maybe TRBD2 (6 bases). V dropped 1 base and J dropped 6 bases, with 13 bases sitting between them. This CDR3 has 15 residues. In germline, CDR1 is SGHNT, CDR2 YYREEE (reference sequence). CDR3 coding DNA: TGTGCCAGCAGCTTGTCAGGGAGGAAGTCCGGGGAGCTGTTTTTT. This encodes CASSLSGRKSGELFF.

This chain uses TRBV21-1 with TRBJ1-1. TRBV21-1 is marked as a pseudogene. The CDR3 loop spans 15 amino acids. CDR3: CASSKAGRGFTEAFF. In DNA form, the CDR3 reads TGTGCCAGCAGCAAAGCCGGACGGGGGTTCACTGAAGCTTTCTTT.

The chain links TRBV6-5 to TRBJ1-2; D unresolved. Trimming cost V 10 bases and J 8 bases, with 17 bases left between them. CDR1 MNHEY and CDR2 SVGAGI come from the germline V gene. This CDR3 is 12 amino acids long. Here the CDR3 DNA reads TGTGCCACCACACCGCCCTATGGAGGCTACACCTTC. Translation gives CATTPPYGGYTF.

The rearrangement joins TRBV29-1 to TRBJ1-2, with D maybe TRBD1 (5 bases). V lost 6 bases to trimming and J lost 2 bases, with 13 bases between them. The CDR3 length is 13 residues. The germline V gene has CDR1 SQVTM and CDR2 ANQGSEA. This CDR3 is CSVLRGDNYGYTF. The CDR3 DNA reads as TGCAGCGTCCTTAGGGGTGACAACTATGGCTACACCTTC.

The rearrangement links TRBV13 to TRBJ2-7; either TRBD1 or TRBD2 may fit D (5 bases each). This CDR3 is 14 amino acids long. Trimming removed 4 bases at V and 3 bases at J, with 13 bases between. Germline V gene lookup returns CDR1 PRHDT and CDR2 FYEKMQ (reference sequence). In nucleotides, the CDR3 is TGTGCCAGCAGCTCCCCGGGACCTTACTACGAGCAGTACTTC. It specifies CASSSPGPYYEQYF.

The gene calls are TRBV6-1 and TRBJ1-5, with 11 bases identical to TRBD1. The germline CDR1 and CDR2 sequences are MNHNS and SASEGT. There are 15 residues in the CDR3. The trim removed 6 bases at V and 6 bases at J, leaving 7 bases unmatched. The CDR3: CASSPGTGGLQPQHF. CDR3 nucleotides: TGTGCCAGCAGCCCCGGGACAGGGGGTCTTCAGCCCCAGCATTTT.

CDR3 protein: CASSFPRTGELFF. In nucleotides, the CDR3 is TGTGCCAGCAGCTTCCCGCGGACCGGGGAGCTGTTTTTT. The chain uses TRBV7-2 and TRBJ2-2; D gene uncertain. Trimming stripped 3 bases from V and 5 bases from J, with 7 bases between. The CDR3 covers 13 residues. In germline, CDR1 is SGHTA, CDR2 FQGNSA.